Listed below are T cell receptor beta chains from one sample, sequenced in a study of blood T cell repertoires in COVID-19. TCRdb's copy holds only in-frame clones and misses some; the assay was immunoSEQ multiplex PCR. The profile shows about 290,000 clones, around nine tenths of them singletons. Input material: PBMCs or T cells enriched from blood (not recorded which). The receptor source for this set is a woman aged 40 to 55 who had recovered from COVID-19. Both conserved end residues are part of each CDR3. D genes are given only for firm matches. Rows may omit the clone size; those that give it use once, few, many or a size class.

J: TRBJ1-4
D: TRBD1
size: once
V: TRBV5-8
CDR3: CASSHRTGVIANEKLFF
DNA: TGTGCCAGCAGCCATCGGACAGGGGTCATCGCTAATGAAAAACTGTTTTTT

J: TRBJ1-1
D: .
size: .
V: TRBV5-4
CDR3: CASSTRTQNTEAFF
DNA: TGTGCCAGCAGCACCCGTACACAGAACACTGAAGCTTTCTTT

J: TRBJ2-7
D: .
size: .
V: TRBV19
CDR3: CASSIKPGVVTYEQYF
DNA: TGTGCCAGTAGCATAAAACCGGGAGTCGTTACCTACGAGCAGTACTTC

J: TRBJ2-2
D: .
size: .
V: TRBV6-5
CDR3: CASIWGTGGTGELFF
DNA: TGTGCCAGCATTTGGGGGACTGGGGGAACCGGGGAGCTGTTTTTT

J: TRBJ1-2
D: .
size: few
V: TRBV28
CDR3: CASSFRGYGYTF
DNA: TGTGCCAGCAGTTTTCGGGGGTATGGCTACACCTTC

J: TRBJ2-1
D: TRBD2
size: .
V: TRBV7-2
CDR3: CASSPVAGPSYNEQFF
DNA: TGTGCCAGCAGCCCAGTAGCGGGGCCCTCCTACAATGAGCAGTTCTTC

J: TRBJ2-7
D: TRBD2
size: .
V: TRBV4-2
CDR3: CASSPLSGGRYEQYF
DNA: TGTGCCAGCAGCCCTTTGAGCGGGGGACGATACGAGCAGTACTTC

J: TRBJ1-3
D: .
size: .
V: TRBV5-4
CDR3: CASSKDSSGNTIYF
DNA: TGTGCCAGCAGCAAGGACAGCTCTGGAAACACCATATATTTT

J: TRBJ2-1
D: TRBD1
size: .
V: TRBV2
CDR3: CASSETGDNEQFF
DNA: TGTGCCAGCAGTGAGACAGGGGACAATGAGCAGTTCTTC

J: TRBJ2-4
D: TRBD1
size: once
V: TRBV5-4
CDR3: CASSFIGGQGNIQYF
DNA: TGTGCCAGCAGCTTCATAGGGGGCCAAGGAAACATTCAGTACTTC

J: TRBJ2-7
D: TRBD1
size: .
V: TRBV28
CDR3: CASSQGTGFLEQYF
DNA: TGTGCCAGCAGCCAAGGGACAGGGTTCCTCGAGCAGTACTTC

J: TRBJ1-2
D: TRBD1
size: .
V: TRBV5-6
CDR3: CASSLVDRGVGYTF
DNA: TGTGCCAGCAGCTTGGTTGACAGGGGAGTTGGCTACACCTTC

J: TRBJ2-3
D: TRBD2
size: .
V: TRBV5-1
CDR3: CASSLDTSGSRDTQYF
DNA: TGCGCCAGCAGCTTGGACACTAGCGGGTCCCGGGATACGCAGTATTTT

J: TRBJ1-1
D: .
size: many
V: TRBV30
CDR3: CAWRPTMWGHRDTEAFF
DNA: TGTGCCTGGAGACCCACAATGTGGGGACATCGAGACACTGAAGCTTTCTTT

J: TRBJ1-2
D: TRBD1
size: .
V: TRBV23-1
CDR3: CASSSGGALCYGYTF
DNA: TGCGCCAGCAGTTCAGGGGGAGCCCTCTGCTATGGCTACACCTTC

J: TRBJ1-6
D: .
size: .
V: TRBV12-3/TRBV12-4
CDR3: CAGFRYPYSPLHF
DNA: TGTGCCGGGTTCAGGTACCCTTATTCACCCCTCCACTTT

J: TRBJ2-2
D: TRBD2
size: many
V: TRBV6-4
CDR3: CASSERGGTGELFF
DNA: TGTGCCAGCAGTGAGCGGGGGGGCACCGGGGAGCTGTTTTTT

J: TRBJ2-7
D: TRBD2
size: .
V: TRBV2
CDR3: CASAGRARNEQYF
DNA: TGTGCCAGCGCCGGGAGGGCCAGGAACGAGCAGTACTTC

J: TRBJ2-7
D: .
size: .
V: TRBV29-1
CDR3: CSTKQALSYEQYF
DNA: TGCAGCACAAAACAGGCCCTCTCCTACGAGCAGTACTTC

J: TRBJ2-3
D: TRBD2
size: .
V: TRBV29-1
CDR3: CSVESGGTDTQYF
DNA: TGCAGCGTTGAAAGCGGGGGGACAGATACGCAGTATTTT

J: TRBJ2-7
D: TRBD1
size: .
V: TRBV29-1
CDR3: CSVSTGGYEQYF
DNA: TGCAGCGTCTCCACAGGGGGCTACGAGCAGTACTTC

J: TRBJ1-4
D: .
size: once
V: TRBV15
CDR3: CATSRDQGEKLFF
DNA: TGTGCCACCAGCAGAGATCAGGGTGAAAAACTGTTTTTT

J: TRBJ1-1
D: .
size: .
V: TRBV7-2
CDR3: CASSPLDSLNTEAFF
DNA: TGTGCCAGCAGCCCATTAGACAGTTTGAACACTGAAGCTTTCTTT

J: TRBJ1-1
D: TRBD1
size: .
V: TRBV4-1
CDR3: CASSQGRDRNTEAFF
DNA: TGCGCCAGCAGCCAAGGACGGGACAGGAACACTGAAGCTTTCTTT

J: TRBJ1-1
D: TRBD1
size: .
V: TRBV19
CDR3: CASKVGGTGLEAFF
DNA: TGTGCCAGTAAGGTAGGGGGGACAGGGCTAGAAGCTTTCTTT

J: TRBJ1-1
D: TRBD1
size: once
V: TRBV3-1/TRBV3-2
CDR3: CASSHGFRDRAFF
DNA: TGTGCCAGCAGCCACGGTTTCCGGGACAGGGCTTTCTTT

J: TRBJ2-6
D: .
size: .
V: TRBV27
CDR3: CASSEASLPHSGANVLTF
DNA: TGTGCCAGCAGTGAGGCTTCCCTCCCCCACTCTGGGGCCAACGTCCTGACTTTC

J: TRBJ2-1
D: .
size: few
V: TRBV20-1
CDR3: CSATSVNEQFF
DNA: TGCAGTGCTACGAGCGTCAATGAGCAGTTCTTC

J: TRBJ1-6
D: TRBD1
size: few
V: TRBV7-2
CDR3: CASSSSDRGRSPLHF
DNA: TGTGCCAGCAGCTCTTCGGACAGGGGGCGTTCACCCCTCCACTTT